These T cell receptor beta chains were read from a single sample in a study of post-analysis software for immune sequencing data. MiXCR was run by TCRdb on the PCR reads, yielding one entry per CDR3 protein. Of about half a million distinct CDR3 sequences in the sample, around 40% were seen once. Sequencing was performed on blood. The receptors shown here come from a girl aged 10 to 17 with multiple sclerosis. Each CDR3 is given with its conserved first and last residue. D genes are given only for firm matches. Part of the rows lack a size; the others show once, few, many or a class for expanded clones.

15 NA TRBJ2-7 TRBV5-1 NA TGCGCCAGCAGCTTCGGGACGGCTAGCTCCTACGAGCAGTACTTC CASSFGTASSYEQYF
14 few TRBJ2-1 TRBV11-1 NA TGTGCCAGCAGCCCAAGGGGCTTATACAATGAGCAGTTCTTC CASSPRGLYNEQFF
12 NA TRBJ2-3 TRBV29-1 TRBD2 TGCATTATAGCGGGAGTGTCAGATACGCAGTATTTT CIIAGVSDTQYF
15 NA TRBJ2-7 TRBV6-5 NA TGTGCCAGCAGTTCTCCGGGGCTAGTCTCCTACGAGCAGTACTTC CASSSPGLVSYEQYF
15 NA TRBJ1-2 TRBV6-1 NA TGTGCCAGCAGTCCACACAGATTAGCTAACTATGGCTACACCTTC CASSPHRLANYGYTF
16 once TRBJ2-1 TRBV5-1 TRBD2 TGCGCCAGCAGCCCGCCTCGGGGGGGCTTATACAATGAGCAGTTCTTC CASSPPRGGLYNEQFF
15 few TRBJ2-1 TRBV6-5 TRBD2 TGTGCCAGCAGCCCCGGACTAGCGGGAGCTTTTGCGCAGTTCTTC CASSPGLAGAFAQFF
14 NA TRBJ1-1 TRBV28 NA TGTGCCAGCGGAAGGGGGACGGTGAACACTGAAGCTTTCTTT CASGRGTVNTEAFF
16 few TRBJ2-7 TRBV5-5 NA TGTGCCAGCAGCTTGGGACAGTGGACTACCAGCTTCGATCAGTACTTC CASSLGQWTTSFDQYF
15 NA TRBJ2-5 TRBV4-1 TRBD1 TGCGCCAGCAGCCAACTACAGGGGCTCAGGGAGACCCAGTACTTC CASSQLQGLRETQYF
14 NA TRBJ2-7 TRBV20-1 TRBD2 TGCAGTGCTAGATCGACTAGCGGGAGCGACGAGCAGTACTTC CSARSTSGSDEQYF
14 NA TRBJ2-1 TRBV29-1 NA TGCAGCACCATCGGGGGTACCTCCTACAATGAGCAGTTCTTC CSTIGGTSYNEQFF
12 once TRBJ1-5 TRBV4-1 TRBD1 TGCGCCAGCAGCCAGTCGGACAGGGTTCAGCATTTT CASSQSDRVQHF
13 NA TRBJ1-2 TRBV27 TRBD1 TGTGCCAGCAGTCGACAGGGGGCGAATGGCTACACCTTC CASSRQGANGYTF
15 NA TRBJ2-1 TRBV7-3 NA TGTGCCAGCAGCTTAACGGGCAGATCTGACAATGAGCAGTTCTTC CASSLTGRSDNEQFF
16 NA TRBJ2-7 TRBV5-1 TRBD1 TGCGCCAGCAGCTTACTCCCAGGACAGGAAAAGTACGAGCAGTACTTC CASSLLPGQEKYEQYF
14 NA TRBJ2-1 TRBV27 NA TGTGCCAGCAGTCCCAAGAGCTCCTACAATGAGCAGTTCTTC CASSPKSSYNEQFF
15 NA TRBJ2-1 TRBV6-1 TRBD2 TGTGCCAGCAGTCGGACTAGCGGCTTTTACAATGAGCAGTTCTTC CASSRTSGFYNEQFF
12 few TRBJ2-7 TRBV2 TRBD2 TGTGCCAGCAGTCGTAGCGGGGGAGAGCAGTACTTC CASSRSGGEQYF
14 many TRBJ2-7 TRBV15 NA TGTGCCACCAGCAGAGATCGGGACCGCCGCGAGCAGTACTTC CATSRDRDRREQYF
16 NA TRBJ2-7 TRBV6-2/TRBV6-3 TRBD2 TGTGCTAGCAGTTACCCTACCACGGGACTAGGTTACGAGCAGTACTTC CASSYPTTGLGYEQYF
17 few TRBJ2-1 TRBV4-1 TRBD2 TGCGCCAGCAGCCAAGATGGGACTAGCGGGATGTTCAATGAGCAGTTCTTC CASSQDGTSGMFNEQFF
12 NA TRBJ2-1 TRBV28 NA TGTGCCAGCAGTACAGGTGCAAATGAGCAGTTCTTC CASSTGANEQFF
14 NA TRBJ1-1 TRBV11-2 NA TGTGCCAGCAGCTATGGGACAACGAACACTGAAGCTTTCTTT CASSYGTTNTEAFF
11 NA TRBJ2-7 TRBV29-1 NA TGCAGCGTTGAGGAGGCTTACGAGCAGTACTTC CSVEEAYEQYF
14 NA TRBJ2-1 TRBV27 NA TGTGCCAGCAGTTTACAGCACTCCTACAATGAGCAGTTCTTC CASSLQHSYNEQFF
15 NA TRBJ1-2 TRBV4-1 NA TGCGCCAGCAGCCAAGGTACAGGGACCCTCTATGGCTACACCTTC CASSQGTGTLYGYTF
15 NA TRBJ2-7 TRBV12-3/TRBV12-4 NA TGTGCCAGCGCTTGGGCGGGACTCGACTCCTACGAGCAGTACTTC CASAWAGLDSYEQYF
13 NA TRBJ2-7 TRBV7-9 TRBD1 TGTGCCAGCAGCTTAGTGAGGGACAGGCGGCAGTACTTC CASSLVRDRRQYF
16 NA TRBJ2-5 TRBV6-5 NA TGTGCCAGCAGTTACTCGGGTATCCCGGGCGGGGAGACCCAGTACTTC CASSYSGIPGGETQYF
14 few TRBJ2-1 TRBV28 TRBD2 TGTGCCAGCAGAATAGCGGGAGAGGACAATGAGCAGTTCTTC CASRIAGEDNEQFF
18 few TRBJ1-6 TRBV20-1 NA TGCAGTGCGCTAACTGATCCCCGGGACAATCCCTATAATTCACCCCTCCACTTT CSALTDPRDNPYNSPLHF
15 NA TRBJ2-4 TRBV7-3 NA TGTGCCAGCAGCCCGAATACGAGGAGGGAAAACATTCGGTACTTC CASSPNTRRENIRYF
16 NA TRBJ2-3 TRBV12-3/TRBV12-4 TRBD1 TGTGCCAGCAGTACCCCCGAGACAGGGGTTCCAGATACGCAGTATTTT CASSTPETGVPDTQYF
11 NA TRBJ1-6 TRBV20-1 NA TGCAGTTCGGGGCGCGCCTCACCCCTCCACTTT CSSGRASPLHF
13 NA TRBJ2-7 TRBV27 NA TGTGCCAGCAGTCCTGACAGGGAGGGCGAGCAGTACTTC CASSPDREGEQYF
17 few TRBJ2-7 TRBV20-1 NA TGCAGTGCAGGTGCGGCGACAGGTTCCACGAGGGATTACGAGCAGTACTTC CSAGAATGSTRDYEQYF
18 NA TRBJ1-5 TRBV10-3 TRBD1 TGTGCCATCAGTGAGGTCAAAGGGACAGGGAAAATGAATCAGCCCCAGCATTTT CAISEVKGTGKMNQPQHF
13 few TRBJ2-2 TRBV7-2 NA TGTGCCTCGTCGATAACGAACACCGGGGAGCTGTTTTTT CASSITNTGELFF
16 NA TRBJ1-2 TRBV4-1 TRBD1 TGCGCCAGCAGCCAAGTCTTCGACAGGGAAGGGTATGGCTACACCTTC CASSQVFDREGYGYTF
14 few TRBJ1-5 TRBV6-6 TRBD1 TGTGCCAGCAGCCCCGACAGGGGGAATCAGCCCCAGCATTTT CASSPDRGNQPQHF
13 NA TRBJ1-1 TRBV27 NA TGTGCCAGCAGTTTAAACAGGAACACTGAAGCTTTCTTT CASSLNRNTEAFF
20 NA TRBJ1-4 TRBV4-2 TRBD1 TGTGCCAGCAGCCAAGAAAAGGTCGGGACAGGGAAGAGGGCTAATGAAAAACTGTTTTTT CASSQEKVGTGKRANEKLFF
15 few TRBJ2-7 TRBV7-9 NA TGTGCCAGCAGCTTAGATAGGATGCCAGCCTACGAGCAGTACTTC CASSLDRMPAYEQYF
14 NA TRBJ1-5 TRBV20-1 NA TGCAGTGCTGGAGAACCCTCCCCGACTCGGGCCCAGCATTTT CSAGEPSPTRAQHF
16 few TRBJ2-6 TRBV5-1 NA TGCGCCAGCAGCCAAGAAGCAGGGGCTGGGGCCAACGTCCTGACTTTC CASSQEAGAGANVLTF
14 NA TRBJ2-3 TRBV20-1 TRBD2 TGCAGTGCTCCTACTAGCGGGAGTTCCGTTACGCAGTATTTT CSAPTSGSSVTQYF
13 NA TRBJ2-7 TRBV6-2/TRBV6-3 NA TGTGCCACCGGGGTGGACCCTCCCTACGAGCAGTACTTC CATGVDPPYEQYF
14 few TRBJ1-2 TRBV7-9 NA TGTGCCAGCAGCCGGGGAAGTGCTCGGCATGGCTACACCTTC CASSRGSARHGYTF
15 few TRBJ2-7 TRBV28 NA TGTGCCAGCAGTCAACCGACGGCGGGGCCTCGGGAGCAGTACTTC CASSQPTAGPREQYF
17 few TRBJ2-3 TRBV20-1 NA TGCAGTGCTAGTCCCGGCGCCTTGGGGGGCTATGTAGATACGCAGTATTTT CSASPGALGGYVDTQYF
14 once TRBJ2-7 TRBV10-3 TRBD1 TGTGCCATCAAGGGAGACAGGGATACGTACGAGCAGTACTTC CAIKGDRDTYEQYF
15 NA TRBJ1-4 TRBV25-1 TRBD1 TGTGCCAGCAGTATAGCAGGGGGTAGAAATGAAAAACTGTTTTTT CASSIAGGRNEKLFF
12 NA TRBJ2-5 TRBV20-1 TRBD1 TGCAGTGCCCCCGACAGGGAGGAGACCCAGTACTTC CSAPDREETQYF
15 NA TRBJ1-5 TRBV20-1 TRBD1 TGCAGTGCTAGTGGGACAGGGAGAGGCAATCAGCCCCAGCATTTT CSASGTGRGNQPQHF